The clone carrying this TCR beta chain was counted only a few times. The target antigen is unknown. Assay used: immunoSEQ multiplex PCR; TCRdb lists only in-frame clones, some missing. Here the sample spans 9,000 to 15,000 clones, approximately 2% being singletons. The data were obtained in a study of T cells after posttransplantation cyclophosphamide. Points from the study as a whole: Recipient CMV seropositivity and CMV reactivation strongly tracked TRB clonality. Tissue-infiltrating T cells from skin or gut overlapped little with blood T cells. Donor CD8+ memory clones often dominated recipient blood repertoires at later times.

Cyclophosphamide on days +3 and +4 followed busulfan-fludarabine conditioning and a marrow graft. Trimming took 4 bases from V and 10 from J; bases not matched to a gene: 9. Per germline, CDR1 SGHRS and CDR2 YFSETQ. The CDR3 loop spans 15 amino acids. V and J are TRBV5-1 and TRBJ2-1; 12 bases map to TRBD2. This clonotype was obtained from a male patient in his thirties who received an allogeneic stem cell transplant from a related donor, was CMV-positive, and had no GVHD. The graft donor may account for some of the T cells. Sample: PBMCs, taken after allogeneic stem cell transplant with posttransplant cyclophosphamide. The CDR3 here is CASSPRTSGMMEQFF. CDR3 bases: TGCGCCAGCAGCCCGAGGACTAGCGGGATGATGGAGCAGTTCTTC.